The 27 T cell receptor beta chains below all came from one sample that was sequenced in a study of response to subunit inactivated influenza vaccine (dated by TCRdb to 2017 to 2018). The library was prepared using RT-PCR. Sequencing used an Illumina HiSeq 2500. The raw public data were reprocessed by TCRdb itself: fastp quality trimming at Q25, MiXCR clonotype calling, in-frame beta chains only. CDR3 protein duplicates are merged, each entry listing the most common genes and DNA. Within this sample are hundreds of thousands of distinct CDR3 sequences, with less than 8% of them counted one time only. Clones ranked in the top ten supply around 13% of the sample. The source material was PBMCs from blood, sampled around 25 months after vaccination. The receptors derive from a man between 50 and 75 years old who received an inactivated influenza vaccine. Donor details come from another sample of the same person, matched by shared clones.

This clonotype was detected ten times or more. The V gene is TRBV4-3, the J gene TRBJ2-3; possible D gene TRBD2, 5 bases. Trimming pared 1 base from V and 7 bases from J, leaving 18 bases between. There are 16 residues in the CDR3. Germline loops: CDR1 LGHNA, CDR2 YSLEER. The CDR3 here is CASSQGYRGLVNTQYF. In DNA form, the CDR3 reads TGCGCCAGCAGCCAAGGATACAGAGGGCTCGTAAATACGCAGTATTTT.

The V and J genes are TRBV12-3 or TRBV12-4 and TRBJ1-2, with 8 bases lining up with TRBD1. The V segment lost 4 bases and the J segment 3 bases; nucleotides outside the gene matches: 4. The CDR3 sequence is 14 residues long. CDR3 residues: CASSSMTGDYGYTF. The CDR3 nucleotides are TGTGCCAGCAGTTCCATGACAGGGGACTATGGCTACACCTTC.

This clonotype occurred many times. This chain connects TRBV5-1 to TRBJ2-5; possibly TRBD1 for D (6 bases). The CDR3 covers 15 residues. V was pared by 6 bases and J by 2 bases, with 17 bases between. Per germline, CDR1 SGHRS and CDR2 YFSETQ. The CDR3 DNA reads TGCGCCAGCACTCCCACAGGGTCAGCACAAGAGACCCAGTACTTC. Protein sequence: CASTPTGSAQETQYF.

This clonotype was counted at least ten times. V is TRBV7-2 and J is TRBJ2-3, with TRBD1 matching over 7 bases. Looked up from germline, CDR1 is SGHTA and CDR2 is FQGNSA. The CDR3 runs to 12 residues. Trimming removed 5 bases from V and 10 bases from J; junction bases left unmatched: 6. CDR3 region: CASSITGTAQYF. The DNA for the CDR3 is TGTGCCAGCAGCATCACCGGGACAGCGCAGTATTTT.

This clonotype appeared many times. This chain links TRBV12-3 or TRBV12-4 with TRBJ2-3; 7 nucleotides align to TRBD1. With V trimmed by 3 bases and J by 8 bases, 14 bases remained unmatched. The CDR3 contains 16 residues. The chain's CDR3 is CASSFRETGYLATQYF. The CDR3 DNA is TGTGCCAGCAGTTTTAGAGAGACAGGGTATTTGGCTACGCAGTATTTT.

This clonotype was picked up a small number of times. For the CDR3, the DNA is TGTGCCAGCAGCATCAGGGGGACTAGCGGGGCCTACGAGCAGTACTTC. It yields the protein CASSIRGTSGAYEQYF. The chain joins TRBV11-2 to TRBJ2-7; 13 bases agree with TRBD2. Trimming cost V 5 bases and J 2 bases; bases outside gene matches: 6. CDR1 is SGHAT and CDR2 is FQNNGV in the germline V gene. CDR3 length: 16 amino acids.

This clonotype has ten or more counts. This may be a read error: a much more frequent sequence differs by one nucleotide. The chain carries TRBV3-1 and TRBJ1-1; D is unclear. The V end lost 2 bases, the J end lost 1 base, and 5 bases lay between the germline ends. The CDR3 is 13 residues long. Germline V gives CDR1 LGHDT, CDR2 YNNKEL (reference sequence). CDR3 sequence: CASSQRQNTEAFF. The CDR3 DNA follows: TGTGCCAGCAGCCAAAGACAGAACACTGAAGCTTTCTTT.

Only a few counts were recorded for this clonotype. A read error may account for a junction end that differs from germline. The V gene is TRBV29-1, the J gene TRBJ1-4; the D is unclear. The CDR3 is 13 residues long. Germline V gene lookup returns CDR1 SQVTM and CDR2 ANQGSEA. CDR3 nucleotide sequence: TGCAGCGTTAAAGACACACCAAATGAAAAACTGTTTTTT. As protein: CSVKDTPNEKLFF.

This clonotype was detected many times. This CDR3 is CASSLDFTQYF. The CDR3 coding sequence is TGTGCCAGCAGCTTAGACTTTACGCAGTATTTT. The chain links TRBV11-2 to TRBJ2-3; D remains ambiguous. CDR1 is SGHAT, CDR2 FQNNGV, per germline. This CDR3 region has 11 residues. V lost 0 bases and J lost 8, with 3 bases in between.

The chain links TRBV5-1 to TRBJ1-4; TRBD1 might be the D (5 bases). The CDR3 has 14 residues. V dropped 6 bases and J dropped 6 bases, with 15 bases sitting between them. Germline-derived CDR1 and CDR2 are SGHRS and YFSETQ. The CDR3 reads CASTQGLGDEKLFF. The CDR3 coding sequence is TGCGCCAGCACTCAAGGTTTGGGGGATGAAAAACTGTTTTTT.

This clonotype was counted many times. V usage is TRBV6-1 and J usage is TRBJ1-5, with 7 positions matching TRBD1. J lost 6 bases, V lost 6 bases, and 5 bases had no gene match. Per the germline V gene, CDR1 is MNHNS and CDR2 is SASEGT. The CDR3 contains 13 residues. The CDR3 loop is CASSQDRAQPQHF. The CDR3 nucleotides read TGTGCCAGCAGCCAAGACAGGGCTCAGCCCCAGCATTTT.

This clonotype was observed a handful of times. The CDR3 loop is CASSLAPGGGVDTQYF. As DNA, the CDR3 is TGTGCCAGCAGCTTAGCTCCAGGAGGGGGCGTAGATACGCAGTATTTT. The rearrangement links TRBV7-8 to TRBJ2-3, with D possibly matching TRBD1 (7 bases). V was pared by 0 bases and J by 5 bases, with 15 bases between. Per the germline V gene, CDR1 is SGHVS and CDR2 is FQNEAQ. The CDR3 contains 16 residues. The whole variable domain, filled in from reference TRBV7-8 and TRBJ2-3, reads GAGVSQSPRYKVAKRGQDVALRCDPISGHVSLFWYQQALGQGPEFLTYFQNEAQLDKSGLPSDRFFAERPEGSVSTLKIQRTQQEDSAVYLCASSLAPGGGVDTQYFGPGTRLTVL.

This clonotype has just a few counts. This chain connects TRBV28 to TRBJ1-2; no reliable D call. Between the trimmed V and J ends, which lost 6 bases and 3 bases, there was a span of 11 bases. The CDR3 covers 13 residues. Germline CDR1 is MDHEN and CDR2 is SYDVKM. CDR3 coding DNA: TGTGCCAGCAGAAGTCCGGGCTACTATGGCTACACCTTC. This translates into CASRSPGYYGYTF.

This clonotype has ten or more counts. This chain links TRBV5-1 with TRBJ2-3; D possibly matches TRBD1 or TRBD2 (5 bases each). CDR3 size: 18 residues. Germline assignment: CDR1 SGHRS and CDR2 YFSETQ. Trimming removed 0 bases from V and 3 bases from J, with 20 bases in between. As DNA, the CDR3 is TGCGCCAGCAGCTTGGGGTTCGGGACCCAAGGAGGAACAGATACGCAGTATTTT. Its translation is CASSLGFGTQGGTDTQYF.

This clonotype was counted ten times or more. The J gene is TRBJ2-3, the V gene TRBV7-2, with D perhaps matching TRBD2 (6 bases). V was cut by 7 bases and J by 4 bases, with 18 bases left in between. The CDR3 sequence is 15 residues long. Germline CDR1 and CDR2: SGHTA and FQGNSA. CDR3 residues: CASTPFAASADTQYF. The CDR3 DNA reads as TGTGCCAGCACCCCCTTCGCTGCTAGCGCAGATACGCAGTATTTT.

This chain links TRBV29-1 with TRBJ1-1, with TRBD1 as a possible D gene (5 bases). CDR1 and CDR2 from the germline V gene are SQVTM and ANQGSEA. V was cut by 2 bases and J by 4 bases, with 14 bases left in between. The CDR3 is 14 amino acids. Here the CDR3 reads CSVEIRGWGTEAFF. CDR3 DNA: TGCAGCGTTGAAATTAGGGGTTGGGGCACTGAAGCTTTCTTT.

This clonotype was picked up many times. The chain uses TRBV20-1 and TRBJ2-2, with 8 bases aligning to TRBD2. The CDR3 totals 15 residues. The ends lost 5 bases at V and 1 base at J; junction bases unmatched: 6. Germline V gene data show CDR1 as DFQATT and CDR2 as SNEGSKA (reference sequence). The CDR3 DNA reads as TGCAGTGCTGAGCTAGCGGGCGTGAACACCGGGGAGCTGTTTTTT. The encoded protein is CSAELAGVNTGELFF.

As regards this clonotype: A much larger clone sits a single nucleotide away, making a read error possible. The chain links TRBV7-2 to TRBJ2-5; 11 bases fit TRBD2. After removal of 8 bases from V and 3 bases from J, the junction contained 8 bases not matched to a gene. Looked up from germline, CDR1 is SGHTA and CDR2 is FQGNSA. The CDR3 runs 15 residues. The CDR3 reads CASGPTSGGEETQYF. In nucleotides, the CDR3 is TGTGCCAGCGGCCCAACTAGCGGGGGTGAAGAGACCCAGTACTTC.

This clonotype was detected only a few times. The chain is built from TRBV5-1 and TRBJ1-2; 8 nucleotides align to TRBD1. CDR1 is SGHRS and CDR2 is YFSETQ in the germline V gene. The CDR3 has 16 amino acids. The J segment lost 3 bases and the V segment lost 5 bases, leaving 12 bases of the junction unmatched. CDR3 protein: CASSRAPGGVDYGYTF. CDR3 bases: TGCGCCAGCAGTCGAGCCCCAGGGGGCGTAGACTATGGCTACACCTTC.

This clonotype was picked up many times. The chain links TRBV7-6 to TRBJ2-3; possibly TRBD1 or TRBD2 for D (5 bases each). Germline CDR1 and CDR2: SGHVS and FNYEAQ. The V and J ends lost 0 bases and 3 bases respectively, with 10 bases between them. The CDR3 has 15 residues. The CDR3 loop is CASSLAGTATDTQYF. The CDR3 bases are TGTGCCAGCAGCTTAGCTGGGACGGCGACAGATACGCAGTATTTT.

V gene TRBV6-5 combines with J gene TRBJ1-1; D call uncertain. Germline CDR1 and CDR2: MNHEY and SVGAGI. There are 15 residues in the CDR3. Trimming left V 2 bases short and J 1 base short, with 11 bases between. CDR3 residues: CASSYRGLGNTEAFF. Written as DNA, the CDR3 is TGTGCCAGCAGTTACCGAGGGTTGGGGAACACTGAAGCTTTCTTT.

There are a few counts of this clonotype. The genes are TRBV19 and TRBJ2-1; D might be TRBD1 or TRBD2, each matching 5 bases. V lost 3 bases, J lost 4 bases, and 13 bases lay in between. Germline assignment: CDR1 LNHDA and CDR2 SQIVND (reference sequence). The CDR3 contains 15 residues. The CDR3 spells CASSIIGTAYNEQFF. The CDR3 nucleotides are TGTGCCAGTAGTATCATCGGGACGGCGTACAATGAGCAGTTCTTC.

This clonotype was counted only a few times. DNA of the CDR3: TGTGCCAGCAGTTACAGGGGGAGAGGTGAGCAGTTCTTC. Its protein product is CASSYRGRGEQFF. V is TRBV6-5 and J is TRBJ2-1, with a weak D call TRBD1 (6 bases). In germline, CDR1 is MNHEY, CDR2 SVGAGI. This CDR3 has 13 residues. V was pared by 2 bases and J by 9 bases, with 11 bases between.

The genes are TRBV10-3 and TRBJ2-3; TRBD2 matches at 10 bases. This CDR3 comprises 16 residues. CDR1 and CDR2 from the germline V gene are ENHRY and SYGVKD. Trimming removed 6 bases from V and 5 bases from J; junction bases left unmatched: 11. CDR3 loop: CAISGGSGRALDTQYF. In DNA, the CDR3 is TGTGCCATCAGCGGAGGGAGCGGGAGGGCCTTAGATACGCAGTATTTT.

V is TRBV20-1 and J is TRBJ2-4; D possibly corresponds to TRBD2 (6 bases). V was cut by 3 bases and J by 6 bases, with 18 bases left in between. The germline gives CDR1 DFQATT, CDR2 SNEGSKA (reference sequence). The CDR3 has 15 amino acids. The chain's CDR3 is CSARGDLVTANIQYF. The CDR3 DNA sequence: TGCAGTGCTAGGGGGGACTTAGTAACAGCAAACATTCAGTACTTC.

The J gene is TRBJ2-1, the V gene TRBV29-1, with D maybe TRBD2 (6 bases). With 7 bases removed from V and 10 bases from J, the gap between germline ends came to 14 bases. Germline assignment: CDR1 SQVTM and CDR2 ANQGSEA. The CDR3 runs 11 residues. This CDR3 is CSARAAGEQFF. DNA of the CDR3: TGCAGCGCCCGAGCCGCGGGAGAGCAGTTCTTC.

This clonotype was seen a few times. The chain recombines TRBV11-2 with TRBJ2-3; 9 nucleotides align to TRBD1. This CDR3 has 13 amino acids. V shed 5 bases and J 9 bases; nucleotides not matched to a gene: 6. Germline V gives CDR1 SGHAT, CDR2 FQNNGV. The CDR3 nucleotides are TGTGCCAGCAGCCCCCAGGACAGGGGAACGCAGTATTTT. Translated, it gives CASSPQDRGTQYF.